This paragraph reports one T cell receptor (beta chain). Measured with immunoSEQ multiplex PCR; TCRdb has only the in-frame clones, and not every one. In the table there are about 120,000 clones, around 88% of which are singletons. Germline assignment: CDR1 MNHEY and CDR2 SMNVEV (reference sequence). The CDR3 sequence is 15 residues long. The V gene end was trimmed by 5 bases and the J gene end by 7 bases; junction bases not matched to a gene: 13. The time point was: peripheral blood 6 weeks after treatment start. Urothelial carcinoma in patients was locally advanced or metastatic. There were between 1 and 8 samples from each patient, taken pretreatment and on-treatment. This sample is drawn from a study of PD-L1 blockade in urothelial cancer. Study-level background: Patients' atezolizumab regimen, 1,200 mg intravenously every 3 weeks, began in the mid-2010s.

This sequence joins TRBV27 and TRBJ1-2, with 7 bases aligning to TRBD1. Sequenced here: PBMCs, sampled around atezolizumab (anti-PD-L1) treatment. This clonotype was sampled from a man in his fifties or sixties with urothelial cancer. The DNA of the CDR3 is TGTGCCAGCAGTCCCCGGACAGGTGTTGGTGGTGGCTACACCTTC. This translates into CASSPRTGVGGGYTF.